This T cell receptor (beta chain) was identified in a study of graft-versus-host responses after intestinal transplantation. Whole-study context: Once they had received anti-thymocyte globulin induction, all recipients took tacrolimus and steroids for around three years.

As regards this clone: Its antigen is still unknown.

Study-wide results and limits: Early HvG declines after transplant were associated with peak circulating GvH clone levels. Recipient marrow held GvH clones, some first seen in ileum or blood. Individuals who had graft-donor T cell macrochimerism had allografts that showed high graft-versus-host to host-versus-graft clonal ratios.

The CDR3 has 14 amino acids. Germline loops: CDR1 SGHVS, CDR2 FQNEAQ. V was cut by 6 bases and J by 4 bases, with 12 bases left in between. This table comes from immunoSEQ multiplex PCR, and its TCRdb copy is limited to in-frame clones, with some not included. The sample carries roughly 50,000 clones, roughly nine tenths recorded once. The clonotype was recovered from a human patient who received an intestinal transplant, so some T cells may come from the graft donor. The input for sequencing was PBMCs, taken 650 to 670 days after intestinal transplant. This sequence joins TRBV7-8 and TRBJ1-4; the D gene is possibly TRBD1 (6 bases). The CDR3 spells CASSRGLVNEKLFF. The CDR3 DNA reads TGTGCCAGCAGTCGGGGGCTAGTTAATGAAAAACTGTTTTTT. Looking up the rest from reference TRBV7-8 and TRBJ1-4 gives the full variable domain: GAGVSQSPRYKVAKRGQDVALRCDPISGHVSLFWYQQALGQGPEFLTYFQNEAQLDKSGLPSDRFFAERPEGSVSTLKIQRTQQEDSAVYLCASSRGLVNEKLFFGSGTQLSVL.